Presented here are 22 T cell receptor beta chains from one specimen sequenced in a study of control samples from healthy donors and cancer patients. Generated by immunoSEQ multiplex PCR, the TCRdb table keeps only in-frame clones and is missing some. Here the sample spans fewer than 250,000 clones, roughly nine tenths being singletons. Sequencing was performed on blood. The receptors shown here come from a man aged 25-40 years in good health.

The J gene is TRBJ2-3, the V gene TRBV5-1; 8 nucleotides line up with TRBD2. From germline, CDR1 is SGHRS and CDR2 YFSETQ. This CDR3 contains 16 residues. Losses at the gene ends were 0 bases for V and 2 bases for J; bases not matched to a gene: 5. As DNA, the CDR3 is TGCGCCAGCAGCTTGGTCGTCGGGGGGGCCACAGATACGCAGTATTTT. Protein product: CASSLVVGGATDTQYF.

V and J are TRBV7-9 and TRBJ1-2; 8 nucleotides agree with TRBD1. Germline loops: CDR1 SEHNR, CDR2 FQNEAQ (reference sequence). The V gene end was trimmed by 5 bases and the J gene end by 4 bases; junction bases not matched to a gene: 3. The CDR3 extends over 13 amino acids. CDR3 bases: TGTGCCAGCAGCGAGGGGACAGGCTATGGCTACACCTTC. This encodes CASSEGTGYGYTF.

V is TRBV5-5 and J is TRBJ2-1; 7 nucleotides agree with TRBD2. From germline, CDR1 is SGHKS and CDR2 YYEKEE (reference sequence). The junction had 9 bases not matched to a gene; V was cut back by 4 bases and J by 2 bases. The CDR3 has 16 residues. The CDR3 bases are TGTGCCAGCAGCGGCAAATTAGCGGGTACCTACAATGAGCAGTTCTTC. Encoded protein: CASSGKLAGTYNEQFF. The variable domain in full, completed from reference TRBV5-5 and TRBJ2-1, reads DAGVTQSPTHLIKTRGQQVTLRCSPISGHKSVSWYQQVLGQGPQFIFQYYEKEERGRGNFPDRFSARQFPNYSSELNVNALLLGDSALYLCASSGKLAGTYNEQFFGPGTRLTVL.

The chain couples TRBV9 to TRBJ1-3; D call uncertain. With 0 bases removed from V and 4 bases from J, the gap between germline ends came to 8 bases. CDR3 length: 14 residues. Germline assignment: CDR1 SGDLS and CDR2 YYNGEE. CDR3 sequence (DNA): TGTGCCAGCAGCGTAGGGTCCGCAGGAAACACCATATATTTT. Protein product: CASSVGSAGNTIYF.

CDR3 sequence (DNA): TGTGCCAGCAGTTTAGGGGGACGTATGAACACTGAAGCTTTCTTT. It codes for CASSLGGRMNTEAFF. This sequence joins TRBV27 and TRBJ1-1; D is possibly TRBD1 (5 bases). The CDR3 totals 15 residues. V shed 2 bases and J shed 0 bases, with 10 bases lying between them. The germline V gene encodes CDR1 MNHEY and CDR2 SMNVEV (reference sequence).

This sequence joins TRBV19 and TRBJ1-3; no clear D. Germline CDR1 reads LNHDA; CDR2 reads SQIVND (reference sequence). This CDR3 is 14 amino acids long. The V and J ends lost 6 bases and 0 bases respectively, with 9 bases between them. The CDR3 region is CASSIQSSGNTIYF. CDR3 DNA: TGTGCCAGTAGCATACAGAGCTCTGGAAACACCATATATTTT.

This clone has only a few counts. The chain uses TRBV6-5 and TRBJ2-7; 8 bases agree with TRBD2. This CDR3 is built from 15 residues. V shed 6 bases, J shed 0 bases, and the junction held 7 bases outside the gene matches. Per germline, CDR1 MNHEY and CDR2 SVGAGI. This CDR3 reads CASSGLAESSYEQYF. DNA of the CDR3: TGTGCCAGCAGCGGACTAGCCGAAAGCTCCTACGAGCAGTACTTC.

This chain connects TRBV23-1 to TRBJ1-1, with D unresolved. Being an ORF, TRBV23-1 has a function that is uncertain. With 4 bases removed from V and 1 base from J, the gap between germline ends came to 7 bases. The CDR3 length is 13 residues. The CDR3 reads CASSPGRNTEAFF. The CDR3 region has the DNA TGCGCCAGCAGTCCCGGGAGGAACACTGAAGCTTTCTTT.

The J gene is TRBJ2-3, the V gene TRBV7-7; D may be TRBD2 (6 bases). Germline assignment: CDR1 SSHAT and CDR2 FNYEAQ (reference sequence). V was pared by 5 bases and J by 7 bases, with 13 bases between. The length of the CDR3 is 13 residues. For the CDR3, the DNA is TGTGCCAGCAGCCCGGGACTCGAGCATACGCAGTATTTT. Its translation: CASSPGLEHTQYF.

The CDR3 bases are TGTGCCAGCTCAGGGGGCGGTAATGAAAAACTGTTTTTT. This translates into CASSGGGNEKLFF. The V and J genes are TRBV18 and TRBJ1-4; D might be TRBD1 (6 bases). Germline V gene data show CDR1 as KGHSH and CDR2 as LQKENI. The V gene lost 5 bases and the J gene lost 4 bases, with 8 bases spanning the gap. The CDR3 is 13 residues long.

The V and J genes are TRBV29-1 and TRBJ1-4; D might be TRBD1 (6 bases). Germline V CDR1 and CDR2: SQVTM, ANQGSEA. CDR3 size: 13 residues. Trimming took off 4 bases at V and 8 bases at J, with 14 bases between the two ends. CDR3 protein: CSVAPGGEEKLFF. Written as DNA, the CDR3 is TGCAGCGTTGCCCCCGGGGGCGAAGAAAAACTGTTTTTT.

Comment on this clone: The same CDR3 can be traced to other DNA sequences in this sample. The rearrangement links TRBV28 to TRBJ1-6, with D possibly TRBD1 on 5 matching bases. Deletions cut 3 bases from V and 0 bases from J, with 6 bases between. Germline V gene sequence: CDR1 MDHEN, CDR2 SYDVKM. This CDR3 spans 15 amino acids. The CDR3 nucleotides read TGTGCCAGCAGTTTTGGGGGCTCCTATAATTCACCCCTCCACTTT. Residues: CASSFGGSYNSPLHF.

V usage is TRBV11-2 and J usage is TRBJ1-1; 8 nucleotides agree with TRBD1. Germline loops: CDR1 SGHAT, CDR2 FQNNGV. This CDR3 contains 17 residues. Trimming removed 2 bases from V and 6 bases from J; junction bases left unmatched: 14. Written as DNA, the CDR3 is TGTGCCAGCAGCTTAACCCCCGGGACAGGTAGTAGGGCTGAAGCTTTCTTT. Its translation: CASSLTPGTGSRAEAFF. Based on the CDR3 plus reference TRBV11-2 and TRBJ1-1, the full variable domain is EAGVAQSPRYKIIEKRQSVAFWCNPISGHATLYWYQQILGQGPKLLIQFQNNGVVDDSQLPKDRFSAERLKGVDSTLKIQPAKLEDSAVYLCASSLTPGTGSRAEAFFGQGTRLTVV.

The J gene is TRBJ2-1, the V gene TRBV5-5, with a weak D call TRBD2 (7 bases). The length of the CDR3 is 13 residues. Deletions cut 4 bases from V and 10 bases from J, with 15 bases between. The germline V gene encodes CDR1 SGHKS and CDR2 YYEKEE (reference sequence). The CDR3 is CASSRWTGGEQFF. The CDR3 DNA is TGTGCCAGCAGCCGTTGGACGGGGGGCGAGCAGTTCTTC.

This chain joins TRBV6-5 and TRBJ2-5; possibly TRBD1 for D (5 bases). V was clipped by 2 bases and J by 5 bases, with 12 bases between them. Germline assignment: CDR1 MNHEY and CDR2 SVGAGI. The CDR3 is 14 amino acids. CDR3: CASSYDGSGETQYF. The CDR3 DNA sequence: TGTGCCAGCAGTTACGATGGGTCAGGGGAGACCCAGTACTTC.

The genes are TRBV4-1 and TRBJ1-4, with 7 bases lining up with TRBD1. Per the germline V gene, CDR1 is MGHRA and CDR2 is YSYEKL. Germline trimming cut 4 bases from V and 5 bases from J; bases unmatched to any gene: 7. CDR3 size: 15 residues. CDR3 in amino acids: CASSPDRARNEKLFF. CDR3 coding DNA: TGCGCCAGCAGCCCCGACAGGGCCCGAAATGAAAAACTGTTTTTT.

J is TRBJ2-3 and V is TRBV4-1, with D perhaps matching TRBD1 (7 bases). V lost 2 bases and J 6 bases, leaving 24 bases between the germline ends. The CDR3 spans 18 residues. Germline CDR1 and CDR2: MGHRA and YSYEKL. DNA for the CDR3: TGCGCCAGCAGCCAAAGCCAGACAGGGACTGCCGGAGCGGATACGCAGTATTTT. This translates into CASSQSQTGTAGADTQYF.

The chain links TRBV7-9 to TRBJ2-2; 7 nucleotides align to TRBD2. Per the germline V gene, CDR1 is SEHNR and CDR2 is FQNEAQ (reference sequence). V shed 3 bases and J 6 bases; nucleotides not matched to a gene: 7. This CDR3 comprises 15 residues. The CDR3 DNA sequence: TGTGCCAGCAGCTTGGGACGGGGGGAATCCGGGGAGCTGTTTTTT. It yields the protein CASSLGRGESGELFF.

The chain joins TRBV6-6 to TRBJ2-7, with 12 nucleotides matching TRBD2. V was clipped by 6 bases and J by 2 bases; unmatched bases: 8. Germline lookup yields CDR1 MNHNY and CDR2 SVGAGI (reference sequence). This CDR3 has 16 residues. The CDR3 DNA reads as TGTGCCAGCAGCTCGACTAGCGGGGGTCCCCCCTACGAGCAGTACTTC. Protein sequence: CASSSTSGGPPYEQYF.

The V call is TRBV10-3, the J call TRBJ1-2; 10 bases match TRBD1. The germline V gene encodes CDR1 ENHRY and CDR2 SYGVKD. Trimming at V came to 0 bases and at J to 7 bases, leaving 8 bases not matched to a gene. This CDR3 is 16 amino acids long. Written as DNA, the CDR3 is TGTGCCATCAGTGAGTCTACCCCGGGACAGGGGCTTGGCTACACCTTC. Translating it yields CAISESTPGQGLGYTF.

This chain connects TRBV4-2 to TRBJ1-6; D perhaps matches TRBD1 (5 bases). The V gene lost 1 base and the J gene lost 9 bases, with 10 bases spanning the gap. Per germline, CDR1 LGHNA and CDR2 YNFKEQ. The CDR3 runs to 14 residues. For the CDR3, the DNA is TGTGCCAGCAGCCAAGTGGGGGGAAGTTCACCCCTCCACTTT. Amino acids: CASSQVGGSSPLHF.

This rearrangement joins TRBV6-6 to TRBJ2-1; 7 bases map to TRBD1. The CDR3 has 15 residues. Germline lookup yields CDR1 MNHNY and CDR2 SVGAGI (reference sequence). The V segment lost 9 bases and the J segment 0 bases; nucleotides outside the gene matches: 8. The CDR3: CASSSDRVSYNEQFF. In nucleotides, the CDR3 is TGTGCCAGTTCATCAGACAGGGTCTCCTACAATGAGCAGTTCTTC.